This TCR beta chain was found in a study of identical twins. Study outcomes and limitations: Invariant MAIT and iNKT cells could partly confound zero-insertion analyses. High-abundance cord blood beta clonotypes had fewer insertions; memory repertoires showed none.

Deletions cut 3 bases from V and 4 bases from J, with 9 bases between. The length of the CDR3 is 13 residues. As regards this clonotype: No antigen is known for it.

TCRdb re-called the 5' RACE reads with MiXCR, one entry per CDR3 protein. The sample shows 1.5 million to 2 million distinct CDR3 sequences, around 29% of them seen only once. Sequencing was done on a sample of cord blood. The receptor comes from a newborn girl in good health. This chain links TRBV12-3 or TRBV12-4 with TRBJ1-2, with D hard to call. The CDR3 loop reads CASSFAVVYGYTF. The CDR3 DNA is TGTGCCAGCAGTTTCGCGGTCGTCTATGGCTACACCTTC.